This passage covers 16 T cell receptor beta chains from one sample sequenced in a study of identical twins. Each CDR3 protein is one row after TCRdb ran MiXCR on the 5' RACE reads. The table includes about 300,000 distinct CDR3 sequences, over 9% detected once. The sample was also linked to a second study, of yellow fever vaccine responses in identical twins.

Material for sequencing was CD8+ T cells sorted from blood. Source of these receptors: a woman aged 18-29 years in good health.

This clonotype was observed a few times. The rearrangement links TRBV7-9 to TRBJ2-7; D not certain. The V and J ends lost 2 bases and 1 base respectively, with 6 bases between them. CDR1 SEHNR and CDR2 FQNEAQ come from the germline V gene (reference sequence). The CDR3 totals 13 residues. The CDR3 is CASSLSSSYEQYV. The DNA for the CDR3 is TGTGCCAGCAGCTTAAGCAGTTCCTACGAGCAGTACGTC.

CDR3 protein: CASSHRTGVQETQYF. The CDR3 nucleotides read TGCGCCAGCAGCCATAGGACAGGGGTCCAAGAGACCCAGTACTTC. The chain is built from TRBV4-1 and TRBJ2-5; 9 bases fit TRBD1. The CDR3 runs to 15 residues. With V trimmed by 3 bases and J by 1 base, 3 bases remained unmatched. Germline V gives CDR1 MGHRA, CDR2 YSYEKL.

This sequence joins TRBV7-6 and TRBJ2-3; D gene unclear. Trimming took 3 bases from V and 5 from J, leaving 12 bases between them. This CDR3 contains 14 residues. The germline gives CDR1 SGHVS, CDR2 FNYEAQ. The CDR3 protein is CASSLYSRGDTQYF. CDR3 DNA sequence: TGTGCCAGCAGCTTGTATTCTAGAGGAGATACGCAGTATTTT.

This rearrangement joins TRBV2 to TRBJ2-1; 12 bases fit TRBD1. This CDR3 contains 16 residues. The ends lost 4 bases at V and 8 bases at J; junction bases unmatched: 9. Germline V lookup: CDR1 SNHLY, CDR2 FYNNEI. CDR3 coding DNA: TGTGCCAGCAGTGCCGGGACAGGGGGCTTTGGCCATGAGCAGTTCTTC. Protein: CASSAGTGGFGHEQFF.

This clonotype was found a few times. Written as DNA, the CDR3 is TGTGCCAGCAGTTCGACAGGTTCTGGGCGAGAGACCCAGTACTTC. It yields the protein CASSSTGSGRETQYF. The rearrangement links TRBV28 to TRBJ2-5; D may be TRBD1 (6 bases). CDR1 and CDR2 from the germline V gene are MDHEN and SYDVKM. CDR3 length: 15 amino acids. V dropped 4 bases and J dropped 4 bases, with 16 bases sitting between them.

The chain combines TRBV7-8 with TRBJ2-7; TRBD1 or TRBD2 may be the D gene (6 bases each). The CDR3 length is 13 residues. Per the germline V gene, CDR1 is SGHVS and CDR2 is FQNEAQ. The V end lost 5 bases, the J end lost 9 bases, and 17 bases lay between the germline ends. The CDR3 reads CASSGRVRGGQYV. The CDR3 coding sequence is TGTGCCAGCAGCGGTAGGGTCAGGGGAGGGCAGTACGTC.

The V gene is TRBV10-3, the J gene TRBJ2-7; 9 bases are a match to TRBD2. Trimming at V came to 3 bases and at J to 0 bases, leaving 0 bases not matched to a gene. The germline V gene encodes CDR1 ENHRY and CDR2 SYGVKD. This CDR3 region has 14 residues. The CDR3: CAISDSGSSYEQYF. CDR3 in DNA: TGTGCCATCAGTGATAGCGGGAGCTCCTACGAGCAGTACTTC.

Comment on this clonotype: One end of the junction fails to match germline, which may point to a read error. This chain uses TRBV27 with TRBJ1-2; D might be TRBD1 (6 bases). From germline, CDR1 is MNHEY and CDR2 SMNVEV (reference sequence). The CDR3 has 15 residues. CDR3 sequence (DNA): TGTGCCAGCAGTTCCTCCCCGGGACAAGCCTATCGCTACACCTTC. Translation: CASSSSPGQAYRYTF.

There are many counts of this clonotype. The chain carries TRBV20-1 and TRBJ2-1, with D perhaps TRBD1 (8 bases). CDR3 length: 18 amino acids. The V gene lost 2 bases and the J gene lost 4 bases, with 24 bases spanning the gap. Germline V gives CDR1 DFQATT, CDR2 SNEGSKA (reference sequence). The CDR3, as DNA: TGCAGTGCTAGACTCCAACCCCAGGGGGCGGGAGTTTACAATGAGCAGTTCTTC. Amino acids: CSARLQPQGAGVYNEQFF.

This clonotype was seen a handful of times. J is TRBJ2-1 and V is TRBV7-9; tentatively, D is TRBD2 (5 bases). This CDR3 contains 13 residues. Trimming removed 6 bases at V and 11 bases at J, with 17 bases between. The germline CDR1 and CDR2 sequences are SEHNR and FQNEAQ (reference sequence). For the CDR3, the DNA is TGTGCCAGCAGGCAGGAGGTCACTGACAAGCAGTTCTTC. Translating gives CASRQEVTDKQFF. The variable domain in full, with the rest retrieved from reference TRBV7-9 and TRBJ2-1, is DTGVSQNPRHKITKRGQNVTFRCDPISEHNRLYWYRQTLGQGPEFLTYFQNEAQLEKSRLLSDRFSAERPKGSFSTLEIQRTEQGDSAMYLCASRQEVTDKQFFGPGTRLTVL.

The chain carries TRBV29-1 and TRBJ2-7; D might be TRBD1 (5 bases). Germline CDR1 reads SQVTM; CDR2 reads ANQGSEA. The CDR3 covers 13 residues. The V end lost 7 bases, the J end lost 0 bases, and 13 bases lay between the germline ends. CDR3: CSAETESSYEQYF. DNA of the CDR3: TGCAGCGCAGAGACAGAAAGCTCCTACGAGCAGTACTTC.

The chain has TRBV28 and TRBJ2-1, with 9 bases fitting TRBD2. This CDR3 spans 16 amino acids. Per germline, CDR1 MDHEN and CDR2 SYDVKM. With 7 bases clipped from V and 2 bases from J, the junction kept 9 bases outside the gene matches. The CDR3 is CASNTIAGVTYNEQFF. In nucleotides, the CDR3 is TGTGCCAGCAACACCATAGCGGGAGTGACCTACAATGAGCAGTTCTTC.

The chain couples TRBV12-3 or TRBV12-4 to TRBJ2-2; D perhaps matches TRBD2 (6 bases). This CDR3 comprises 13 residues. V was clipped by 8 bases and J by 2 bases, with 9 bases between them. CDR3 coding DNA: TGTGCCAGCGGGGGGACCAACACCGGGGAGCTGTTTTTT. Its protein is CASGGTNTGELFF.

This clonotype occurred a few times. At one boundary the junction diverges from the germline segment, which might be a read error. This chain connects TRBV11-3 to TRBJ2-3; 14 bases line up with TRBD2. The CDR3 spans 13 residues. Germline loops: CDR1 SGHNT, CDR2 YENEEA. For the CDR3, the DNA is TGTGCCAGCAGCCTAGGGACTAGCGGGAGTCCGGGATTT. Its translation: CASSLGTSGSPGF.

This clonotype has only a few counts. This chain links TRBV20-1 with TRBJ1-1; a possible D gene is TRBD1 (6 bases). The CDR3 is 12 amino acids. Germline V gene sequence: CDR1 DFQATT, CDR2 SNEGSKA (reference sequence). V was pared by 3 bases and J by 8 bases, with 13 bases between. CDR3 nucleotides: TGCAGTGCTAGCGAGGGGGGGCCCGAAGCTTTCTTT. Translation gives CSASEGGPEAFF.

The chain employs TRBV7-9 and TRBJ2-2, with 10 bases identical to TRBD1. The V segment lost 6 bases and the J segment 4 bases; nucleotides outside the gene matches: 5. This CDR3 region has 15 residues. Germline-derived CDR1 and CDR2 are SEHNR and FQNEAQ (reference sequence). CDR3 sequence: CASSSDRGLTGELFF. CDR3 nucleotide sequence: TGTGCCAGCAGTTCCGACAGGGGGCTCACCGGGGAGCTGTTTTTT.